This T cell receptor beta chain comes out of a study of neurological immune-mediated disorders. MiXCR, applied by TCRdb to the 5' RACE reads, yields one record per CDR3 protein. The sample consists of tens of thousands of distinct CDR3 sequences, 10% of them appearing once. Whole-study findings and limits: In HTLV-1-associated myelopathy, TCR clonal expansion was greatest, and in multiple sclerosis it was least, below healthy controls.

This clonotype was recorded many times. Antigen specificity is unknown. This TCR derives from a woman between 40 and 55 years old with HTLV-1-associated myelopathy (HAM/TSP). The material sequenced was PBMCs.

CDR3 DNA sequence: TGTGCCAGCAGTCCTCTAAAGCGGGGGGTTGGCACCGGGGAGCTGTTTTTT. Translated, it gives CASSPLKRGVGTGELFF. The chain joins TRBV12-3 or TRBV12-4 to TRBJ2-2, with TRBD2 matching 9 bases. With V trimmed by 5 bases and J by 4 bases, 11 bases remained unmatched. This CDR3 spans 17 amino acids.